These T cell receptor beta chains were read from a single sample in a study of CD8 T cells in ankylosing spondylitis. TCRdb itself ran the 5' RACE reads through MiXCR, one entry per CDR3 protein. Among fewer than 250,000 distinct CDR3 sequences, under 30% were seen once, and the ten largest hold roughly 6.7%. The source material was blood, either unsorted or a sorted T cell fraction (not recorded which). All receptors come from a male donor with ankylosing spondylitis or in good health (not recorded which). Each CDR3 is given with its conserved first and last residue. A D gene is named only where the DNA matches it firmly. Rows may omit the clone size; those that give it use once, few, many or a size class.

>NA|TRBJ2-1|many|TRBV5-8
TGTGCCAGCAGCTTGGTAGTGCAGCGGAACAATGAGCAGTTCTTC
CASSLVVQRNNEQFF
>NA|TRBJ1-2|NA|TRBV7-9
TGTGCCAGCAACTCCCCCGAGACAGCCTTCTATGGCTACACCTTC
CASNSPETAFYGYTF
>NA|TRBJ1-1|NA|TRBV29-1
TGCAGCGGGGGAGGAGACACTGAAGCTTTCTTT
CSGGGDTEAFF
>NA|TRBJ2-5|many|TRBV12-3/TRBV12-4
TGTGCCAGCAGTTTAAAAGGAGGTGGGGAGACCCAGTACTTC
CASSLKGGGETQYF
>TRBD1|TRBJ1-2|few|TRBV12-3/TRBV12-4
TGTGCCAGCAGTTCCGGGACAGGGCCCTTTGGCTACACCTTC
CASSSGTGPFGYTF
>TRBD2|TRBJ2-7|many|TRBV4-2
TGTGCCAGCAGCCCACAAGCGGGAGCCACCTACGAGCAGTACTTC
CASSPQAGATYEQYF
>NA|TRBJ1-1|many|TRBV29-1
TGCAGCGTCAGGGTGAGCGACACTGAAGCTTTCTTT
CSVRVSDTEAFF
>TRBD2|TRBJ2-5|few|TRBV27
TGTGCCAGCACTCCTGACGGCGGACTAGCGGAGACCCAGTACTTC
CASTPDGGLAETQYF
>TRBD1|TRBJ1-2|NA|TRBV5-1
TGCGCCAGCAGCGGGGGACAGGTTGGCTACACCTTC
CASSGGQVGYTF
>TRBD2|TRBJ2-5|many|TRBV28
TGTGCCAGCAGTTTGTCGGGAGGGCTCGAGACCCAGTACTTC
CASSLSGGLETQYF
>NA|TRBJ1-5|many|TRBV5-1
TGCGCCAGCAGCTTAGGCCCCGGGACAAGGAACAATCAGCCCCAGCATTTT
CASSLGPGTRNNQPQHF
>TRBD2|TRBJ2-1|many|TRBV11-1
TGTGCCAGCAGCTCCGGGACTAGCGGGATGGGCAATGAGCAGTTCTTC
CASSSGTSGMGNEQFF
>NA|TRBJ1-5|NA|TRBV12-3/TRBV12-4
TGTGCCAGCAGTCCGGGGATCCCCAATCAGCCCCAGCATTTT
CASSPGIPNQPQHF
>TRBD2|TRBJ2-7|many|TRBV12-3/TRBV12-4
TGTGCCAGCAGTCCCGGACTAGCGGTGTACTTC
CASSPGLAVYF
>TRBD2|TRBJ2-1|few|TRBV20-1
TGCAGTGCTATGGGACTAGCGGGAGCACTGGATGAGCAGTTCTTC
CSAMGLAGALDEQFF
>NA|TRBJ2-1|many|TRBV7-2
TGTGCCAGCAGCTTGGGTCCCTACAATGAGCAGTTCTTC
CASSLGPYNEQFF
>TRBD1|TRBJ1-4|many|TRBV25-1
TGTGCCAGCAGTGACCCGGGACAGGTCGAAAAACTGTTTTTT
CASSDPGQVEKLFF
>NA|TRBJ2-1|many|TRBV11-2
TGTGCCAGCAGCTTAACTGGGAGTGAGCAGTTCTTC
CASSLTGSEQFF
>TRBD2|TRBJ2-1|NA|TRBV20-1
TGCAGTGCTAGTGGGACTAGCGGGACCGTTGAGCAGTTCTTC
CSASGTSGTVEQFF
>NA|TRBJ1-5|many|TRBV5-1
TGCGCCAGCAGCTCGGGGGCGGAGGGTTTGAGCAATCAGCCCCAGCATTTT
CASSSGAEGLSNQPQHF
>NA|TRBJ2-7|many|TRBV12-3/TRBV12-4
TGTGCCAGCAGTCCCACCCCGGACTACGAGCAGTACTTC
CASSPTPDYEQYF
>NA|TRBJ1-1|NA|TRBV6-5
TGTGCCAGCCTGGGGGTGAACACTGAAGCTTTCTTT
CASLGVNTEAFF
>NA|TRBJ2-7|many|TRBV3-1
TGTGCCAGCAGCCATGCCTCGGGCAGGGGCTACGAGCAGTACTTC
CASSHASGRGYEQYF
>TRBD2|TRBJ2-3|NA|TRBV12-3/TRBV12-4
TGTGCCAGCAGTTTACGGACTAGCGAATCATCTAGCACAGATACGCAGTATTTT
CASSLRTSESSSTDTQYF
>NA|TRBJ2-7|many|TRBV6-2/TRBV6-3
TGTGCCAGCCTTCAGATCAGATTCGGGACGAGGCACGAGCAGTACTTC
CASLQIRFGTRHEQYF
>TRBD2|TRBJ2-1|NA|TRBV7-2
TGTGCCAGCAGCTTAGCCTTGCGGGAGAGCTACAATGAGCAGTTCTTC
CASSLALRESYNEQFF
>NA|TRBJ1-2|NA|TRBV10-3
TGTGCCATCAGCTCCGAGGGACTGGGCTATGGCTACACCTTC
CAISSEGLGYGYTF
>NA|TRBJ1-5|many|TRBV5-6
TGTGCCAGCAGCAAATTTTGGGGGGGGAGCAATCAGCCCCAGCATTTT
CASSKFWGGSNQPQHF
>TRBD2|TRBJ2-1|NA|TRBV29-1
TGCAGCGTTACTAGCGGGGCCTACAATGAGCAGTTCTTC
CSVTSGAYNEQFF
>TRBD2|TRBJ2-7|many|TRBV27
TGTGCCAGCAGTCTCAGACTAGCGGGCTCCTACGAGCAGTACTTC
CASSLRLAGSYEQYF
>NA|TRBJ2-2|many|TRBV20-1
TGCAGTGCTAACGGACTGACCGGGGAGCTGTTTTTT
CSANGLTGELFF
>NA|TRBJ2-7|NA|TRBV9
TGTGCCAGCAGCGCCGGAACCGGGACGATAAAGATTGTCGAGCAGTACTTC
CASSAGTGTIKIVEQYF
>TRBD1|TRBJ2-5|few|TRBV6-1
TGTGCCAGCAGCCAATCAGACAGGGGCGGGGAGACCCAGTACTTC
CASSQSDRGGETQYF
>NA|TRBJ2-7|NA|TRBV3-1
TGTGCCAGCAGCCAAGTAACGGGTTACTTCTACGAGCAGTACTTC
CASSQVTGYFYEQYF
>TRBD2|TRBJ2-1|NA|TRBV7-6
TGTGCCAGCAGCATAGGCGCTCTTACTAGCGGGAGTGATGAGCAGTTCTTC
CASSIGALTSGSDEQFF
>TRBD1|TRBJ1-2|many|TRBV6-5
TGTGCCAGCAGTTGGGGACAGGGTTATGACTACACCTTC
CASSWGQGYDYTF
>TRBD1|TRBJ2-7|NA|TRBV4-3
TGCGCCAGCAGCCAAGGAGGGGGCGCCTACGAGCAGTACTTC
CASSQGGGAYEQYF
>TRBD2|TRBJ2-1|many|TRBV5-1
TGCGCCAGCAGCCCAGGAAGTAGCGGGGACAATGAGCAGTTCTTC
CASSPGSSGDNEQFF
>TRBD2|TRBJ2-7|NA|TRBV20-1
TGCAGTGCTAGGACTAGCGGGAGTCCCTACTACGACGGGCAGTACTTC
CSARTSGSPYYDGQYF
>TRBD2|TRBJ2-1|NA|TRBV20-1
TGCAGTGCTAGAGCAGGACTAGCTGAGCAGTTCTTC
CSARAGLAEQFF
>TRBD1|TRBJ1-1|NA|TRBV14
TGTGCCAGCACCCGCGGGACAGGGCGAGCTTTCTTT
CASTRGTGRAFF
>NA|TRBJ2-1|many|TRBV5-1
TGCGCCAGCAGAAGGGACCCCGGTTACAATGAGCAGTTCTTC
CASRRDPGYNEQFF
>NA|TRBJ1-6|many|TRBV20-1
TGCAGTGCTAGGCAGGGGCAACATAATTCACCCCTCCACTTT
CSARQGQHNSPLHF
>NA|TRBJ1-4|NA|TRBV20-1
TGCAGTGCCAGGGGTATGAATGAAAAACTGTTTTTT
CSARGMNEKLFF
>NA|TRBJ2-5|NA|TRBV20-1
TGCAGTGCTCGGGGGCAGGACAGTCAAGAGACCCAGTACTTC
CSARGQDSQETQYF
>NA|TRBJ1-5|many|TRBV19
TGTGCCAGTAGTATGAAAAGTAATCAGCCCCAGCATTTT
CASSMKSNQPQHF
>NA|TRBJ2-4|few|TRBV6-1
TGTGCCAGCAGGACCCCAGCCAAAAACATTCAGTACTTC
CASRTPAKNIQYF
>TRBD2|TRBJ2-5|many|TRBV20-1
TGCAGTGCTCTACGGACTAGCCAAGAGACCCAGTACTTC
CSALRTSQETQYF
>TRBD1|TRBJ2-5|many|TRBV29-1
TGCAGCGTTGCGACAGGGGAAGAGACCCAGTACTTC
CSVATGEETQYF
>TRBD2|TRBJ2-3|NA|TRBV29-1
TGCAGCGTTGAAAGTAGCGGGAGTGGGGCAGATACGCAGTATTTT
CSVESSGSGADTQYF
>TRBD2|TRBJ2-2|many|TRBV11-2
TGTGCCAGCAGCTTAAATTTAGCGGGAGCCCTCTCTAAGTCCGGGGAGCTGTTTTTT
CASSLNLAGALSKSGELFF
>TRBD1|TRBJ1-2|NA|TRBV29-1
TGCAGCGTTGAAGCCCAGGGGGCACCCTATGGCTACACCTTC
CSVEAQGAPYGYTF
>NA|TRBJ1-1|many|TRBV29-1
TGCAGCGTTGAAGCCACAGCGCCTCTGTCGGACACTGAAGCTTTCTTT
CSVEATAPLSDTEAFF
>TRBD1|TRBJ1-1|once|TRBV12-3/TRBV12-4
TGTGCCAGCAGCCCAGGGGGGGGAGCTTTCTTT
CASSPGGGAFF
>NA|TRBJ1-2|NA|TRBV12-3/TRBV12-4
TGTGCCAGCAGTTCCCCGGGACGCCACCGCTACACCTTC
CASSSPGRHRYTF
>TRBD2|TRBJ2-1|NA|TRBV18
TGTGCCAGCTCACCACAGCGGGAGGGCCGTTACAATGAGCAGTTCTTC
CASSPQREGRYNEQFF